The 30 T cell receptor beta chains listed next were all sequenced from one sample in a study of cytomegalovirus exposure and HLA in healthy donors. It was with 60 Vbeta and 13 Jbeta primers that the PCR ran. Clones were read by immunoSEQ multiplex PCR, and TCRdb kept only the in-frame ones, dropping some. The table has about 120,000 clones, about 15% seen once. Input material: PBMCs. These receptors originate from a female donor in good health and CMV-seropositive.

J is TRBJ2-3 and V is TRBV27, with 10 bases that match TRBD2. V gave up 5 bases and J gave up 2 bases; unmatched junction bases: 10. The CDR3 covers 17 residues. Germline CDR1 is MNHEY and CDR2 is SMNVEV (reference sequence). CDR3 loop: CASSTGLAKTYTDTQYF. Here the CDR3 DNA reads TGTGCCAGCAGTACGGGACTAGCGAAAACATACACAGATACGCAGTATTTT.

This clone was counted between two and nine times. The rearrangement uses TRBV5-4 and TRBJ2-7; D uncertain. Germline V CDR1 and CDR2: SGHNT, YYREEE (reference sequence). The CDR3 has 12 amino acids. V was trimmed by 4 bases and J by 6 bases, leaving 11 bases between them. CDR3 bases: TGTGCCAGCAGCAGGAGCTACGGCGAGCAGTACTTC. Translating gives CASSRSYGEQYF. Supplemented by reference TRBV5-4 and TRBJ2-7, the full variable domain reads ETGVTQSPTHLIKTRGQQVTLRCSSQSGHNTVSWYQQALGQGPQFIFQYYREEENGRGNFPPRFSGLQFPNYSSELNVNALELDDSALYLCASSRSYGEQYFGPGTRLTVT.

This sequence joins TRBV7-2 and TRBJ1-2; weak D call: TRBD1 (6 bases). The CDR3 runs to 15 residues. Germline-derived CDR1 and CDR2 are SGHTA and FQGNSA. The V end lost 1 base, the J end lost 3 bases, and 12 bases lay between the germline ends. Here the CDR3 DNA reads TGTGCCAGCAGCTTAGGAACCGGGACACACTATGGCTACACCTTC. This sequence encodes CASSLGTGTHYGYTF.

The rearrangement uses TRBV7-9 and TRBJ1-1; D remains unclear. Germline V gene data show CDR1 as SEHNR and CDR2 as FQNEAQ (reference sequence). CDR3 length: 11 amino acids. V was trimmed by 5 bases and J by 11 bases, leaving 12 bases between them. In DNA form, the CDR3 reads TGTGCCAGCAGCGCGGAACTAGTGGCTTTCTTT. It is translated as CASSAELVAFF.

This clone was observed a few times. The chain joins TRBV5-4 to TRBJ2-2, with D maybe TRBD2 (6 bases). Germline V gives CDR1 SGHNT, CDR2 YYREEE (reference sequence). Trimming removed 3 bases from V and 2 bases from J, with 11 bases in between. The CDR3 is made up of 15 amino acids. CDR3 sequence reads: CASSWGTYNTGELFF. In nucleotides, the CDR3 is TGTGCCAGCAGCTGGGGGACTTATAACACCGGGGAGCTGTTTTTT.

J is TRBJ2-7 and V is TRBV5-1, with D possibly being TRBD1 (6 bases). Germline lookup yields CDR1 SGHRS and CDR2 YFSETQ. The CDR3 contains 14 residues. Trimming stripped 1 base from V and 3 bases from J, with 11 bases between. CDR3 residues: CASSLSGANYEQYF. For the CDR3, the DNA is TGCGCCAGCAGCTTGTCAGGGGCCAACTACGAGCAGTACTTC.

This clone has only a few counts. The genes are TRBV7-6 and TRBJ2-7; 13 nucleotides match TRBD2. Germline CDR1 and CDR2: SGHVS and FNYEAQ. V lost 1 base and J lost 6; bases outside the gene matches: 12. The CDR3 is 18 residues long. CDR3 coding DNA: TGTGCCAGCAGCTTAGTGGGACTAGCGGGACGCAGAGGGTCCGAGCAGTACTTC. Translated: CASSLVGLAGRRGSEQYF.

This clone was counted between two and nine times. The chain recombines TRBV5-1 with TRBJ1-2, with 11 nucleotides matching TRBD1. V shed 2 bases, J shed 5 bases, and the junction held 5 bases outside the gene matches. The CDR3 runs 15 residues. CDR1 and CDR2 (germline): SGHRS, YFSETQ. CDR3: CASSFRTGGLYGYTF. The CDR3 bases are TGCGCCAGCAGCTTCAGGACAGGGGGCCTGTATGGCTACACCTTC.

This rearrangement joins TRBV19 to TRBJ1-5; D is possibly TRBD1 (5 bases). The ends were cut back, 5 bases at V and 7 bases at J, with 15 bases in the middle. The CDR3 covers 14 residues. Germline assignment: CDR1 LNHDA and CDR2 SQIVND (reference sequence). The CDR3 region has the DNA TGTGCCAGTAGTCCTTTTTTGGGGGGGCAGCCCCAGCATTTT. Protein product: CASSPFLGGQPQHF.

The sample holds a few counts of this clone. The chain recombines TRBV5-4 with TRBJ2-1; perhaps TRBD1 as D (6 bases). Trimming left V 3 bases short and J 0 bases short, with 13 bases between. This CDR3 contains 16 residues. In germline, CDR1 is SGHNT, CDR2 YYREEE (reference sequence). The CDR3 spells CASSYGTTSSYNEQFF. In DNA, the CDR3 is TGTGCCAGCAGCTACGGGACAACAAGCTCCTACAATGAGCAGTTCTTC.

The chain couples TRBV7-2 to TRBJ2-3; 8 bases map to TRBD1. The CDR3 totals 17 residues. Germline V CDR1 and CDR2: SGHTA, FQGNSA. After removal of 3 bases from V and 6 bases from J, the junction contained 14 bases not matched to a gene. This CDR3 reads CASSFPDWTGKGDTQYF. DNA for the CDR3: TGTGCCAGCAGCTTCCCAGACTGGACAGGGAAGGGGGATACGCAGTATTTT.

For the CDR3, the DNA is TGTGCCAGCAGTATAGCGGGACTCTACGAGCAGTACTTC. Encoded protein: CASSIAGLYEQYF. This sequence joins TRBV6-1 and TRBJ2-7, with 8 positions matching TRBD2. From germline, CDR1 is MNHNS and CDR2 SASEGT. With 5 bases clipped from V and 3 bases from J, the junction kept 3 bases outside the gene matches. The CDR3 runs 13 residues.

This clone occurred a few times. V gene TRBV5-1 combines with J gene TRBJ1-1; maybe TRBD1 (5 bases). The germline V and J ends were trimmed by 3 bases and 0 bases, with 6 bases remaining between them. This CDR3 region has 13 residues. Germline V CDR1 and CDR2: SGHRS, YFSETQ. This CDR3 reads CASSWGVNTEAFF. The CDR3 bases are TGCGCCAGCAGCTGGGGGGTGAACACTGAAGCTTTCTTT.

A few counts support this clone. The chain has TRBV7-2 and TRBJ2-7; 7 nucleotides match TRBD1. V was pared by 5 bases and J by 2 bases, with 6 bases of the junction left unmatched. The CDR3 spans 14 residues. The germline CDR1 and CDR2 sequences are SGHTA and FQGNSA. CDR3 loop: CASSKQGSPYEQYF. The CDR3 DNA follows: TGTGCCAGCAGCAAACAGGGGAGTCCCTACGAGCAGTACTTC.

V gene TRBV27 combines with J gene TRBJ2-2; perhaps TRBD1 as D (5 bases). Trimming left V 6 bases short and J 6 bases short, with 8 bases between. The CDR3 length is 12 residues. Germline V gives CDR1 MNHEY, CDR2 SMNVEV (reference sequence). The CDR3 reads CASRQGPGELFF. In DNA form, the CDR3 reads TGTGCCAGCAGGCAGGGCCCCGGGGAGCTGTTTTTT.

The rearrangement uses TRBV6-5 and TRBJ1-5, with a possible D match to TRBD1 (6 bases). The germline V gene has CDR1 MNHEY and CDR2 SVGAGI. The V end lost 4 bases, the J end lost 6 bases, and 16 bases lay between the germline ends. The CDR3 loop spans 15 amino acids. This CDR3 reads CASSFTGKRSQPQHF. The CDR3 nucleotides read TGTGCCAGCAGTTTTACAGGGAAAAGGTCTCAGCCCCAGCATTTT.

The genes are TRBV25-1 and TRBJ1-1; 7 bases line up with TRBD1. The germline V gene has CDR1 MGHDK and CDR2 SYGVNS. Losses at the gene ends were 6 bases for V and 11 bases for J; bases not matched to a gene: 15. CDR3 length equals 14 residues. The CDR3 protein is CASRRTGAKDDAFF. The CDR3 bases are TGTGCCAGCAGGCGTACAGGGGCCAAAGATGACGCTTTCTTT.

The genes are TRBV7-9 and TRBJ2-5; 7 bases fit TRBD1. J was trimmed by 4 bases and V by 4 bases; bases with no gene match: 6. Germline V gene sequence: CDR1 SEHNR, CDR2 FQNEAQ (reference sequence). CDR3 length equals 14 residues. CDR3 amino acids: CASSSRQGGETQYF. The CDR3 DNA reads TGTGCCAGCAGCTCCCGACAGGGTGGAGAGACCCAGTACTTC.

This clone has just one count. The V call is TRBV4-1, the J call TRBJ1-2; D unresolved. Germline V CDR1 and CDR2: MGHRA, YSYEKL. CDR3 length equals 16 residues. V dropped 3 bases and J dropped 3 bases, with 17 bases sitting between them. CDR3 nucleotides: TGCGCCAGCAGCCACCTCTACCGACTCGGGGACTATGGCTACACCTTC. As protein: CASSHLYRLGDYGYTF.

This clone was observed a few times. The chain is built from TRBV4-3 and TRBJ1-2; 7 bases fit TRBD1. With 0 bases clipped from V and 7 bases from J, the junction kept 8 bases outside the gene matches. This CDR3 is built from 15 residues. The germline CDR1 and CDR2 sequences are LGHNA and YSLEER. The CDR3 here is CASSQDFEGAGGYTF. Written as DNA, the CDR3 is TGCGCCAGCAGCCAAGACTTTGAGGGGGCGGGTGGCTACACCTTC.

The sample holds a few counts of this clone. The chain carries TRBV7-9 and TRBJ1-5, with unresolved D. Trimming left V 5 bases short and J 3 bases short, with 11 bases between. The CDR3 runs 14 residues. Germline V gives CDR1 SEHNR, CDR2 FQNEAQ (reference sequence). The CDR3 region is CASSPDGVNQPQHF. CDR3 nucleotides: TGTGCCAGCAGCCCTGATGGAGTCAATCAGCCCCAGCATTTT.

The chain carries TRBV18 and TRBJ1-3, with TRBD1 identical over 10 bases. V shed 0 bases and J 3 bases; nucleotides not matched to a gene: 5. CDR3 size: 17 residues. Germline V lookup: CDR1 KGHSH, CDR2 LQKENI. CDR3 DNA sequence: TGTGCCAGCTCACCACCGGGACAGGGGATAGGTGGAAACACCATATATTTT. It translates to CASSPPGQGIGGNTIYF. Combining the CDR3 with reference TRBV18 and TRBJ1-3 gives the whole variable domain NAGVMQNPRHLVRRRGQEARLRCSPMKGHSHVYWYRQLPEEGLKFMVYLQKENIIDESGMPKERFSAEFPKEGPSILRIQQVVRGDSAAYFCASSPPGQGIGGNTIYFGEGSWLTVV.

There are a few counts of this clone. V is TRBV25-1 and J is TRBJ2-5; 13 bases align to TRBD2. The length of the CDR3 is 16 residues. The V segment lost 2 bases and the J segment 5 bases; nucleotides outside the gene matches: 5. Germline V gene data show CDR1 as MGHDK and CDR2 as SYGVNS. In nucleotides, the CDR3 is TGTGCCAGCAGTGAAGGACTAGCGGGAGTTGCGGAGACCCAGTACTTC. It specifies CASSEGLAGVAETQYF.

Notes on this clone: At one of its ends the junction is not consistent with the germline gene, which may arise from a read error. CDR3 nucleotides: TGTGCCAGCAGTTATACAGGGGGCGGTCAGCCCCAGCCTTTT. Its translation is CASSYTGGGQPQPF. The chain joins TRBV6-6 to TRBJ1-5, with 9 bases fitting TRBD1. CDR3 length: 14 residues. Per the germline V gene, CDR1 is MNHNY and CDR2 is SVGAGI (reference sequence).

V gene TRBV18 combines with J gene TRBJ1-4; perhaps TRBD1 as D (5 bases). V lost 0 bases, J lost 4 bases, and 15 bases lay in between. The germline V gene encodes CDR1 KGHSH and CDR2 LQKENI. CDR3 length equals 17 residues. The CDR3 here is CASSPPGLEADNEKLFF. For the CDR3, the DNA is TGTGCCAGCTCACCACCGGGGCTCGAGGCCGATAATGAAAAACTGTTTTTT.

The chain recombines TRBV28 with TRBJ1-5, with D hard to call. The germline V and J ends were trimmed by 7 bases and 4 bases, with 14 bases remaining between them. The CDR3 spans 14 residues. From germline, CDR1 is MDHEN and CDR2 SYDVKM. Written as DNA, the CDR3 is TGTGCCAGCATCTTTTCAGACTTTAATCAGCCCCAGCATTTT. This translates into CASIFSDFNQPQHF.

The rearrangement joins TRBV5-1 to TRBJ2-3; the D gene is possibly TRBD2 (7 bases). V was trimmed by 1 base and J by 5 bases, leaving 11 bases between them. The CDR3 has 14 amino acids. Germline CDR1 is SGHRS and CDR2 is YFSETQ. CDR3 sequence: CASSLPGGRDTQYF. CDR3 nucleotide sequence: TGCGCCAGCAGCTTGCCCGGGGGGCGAGATACGCAGTATTTT.

This clone was observed a few times. The rearrangement uses TRBV20-1 and TRBJ1-2, with no clear D. The CDR3 is made up of 11 amino acids. Trimming left V 2 bases short and J 6 bases short, with 7 bases between. Germline V gene data show CDR1 as DFQATT and CDR2 as SNEGSKA (reference sequence). CDR3 bases: TGCAGTGCTAGACCAACACATGGCTACACCTTC. Its protein product is CSARPTHGYTF.

This clone turned up a few times. The V gene is TRBV5-6, the J gene TRBJ1-4; TRBD1 matches at 8 bases. Germline loops: CDR1 SGHDT, CDR2 YYEEEE. Unmatched junction bases numbered 5, after V lost 0 bases and J lost 4 bases. The CDR3 covers 16 residues. In DNA form, the CDR3 reads TGTGCCAGCAGCTTGGGGGGACAGGTGATTAATGAAAAACTGTTTTTT. Its translation is CASSLGGQVINEKLFF. Together with reference TRBV5-6 and TRBJ1-4, the CDR3 gives the full variable domain: DAGVTQSPTHLIKTRGQQVTLRCSPKSGHDTVSWYQQALGQGPQFIFQYYEEEERQRGNFPDRFSGHQFPNYSSELNVNALLLGDSALYLCASSLGGQVINEKLFFGSGTQLSVL.

The V and J genes are TRBV5-6 and TRBJ1-2; 9 bases map to TRBD1. V was clipped by 3 bases and J by 1 base; unmatched bases: 16. The V gene's germline CDR1 is SGHDT and CDR2 YYEEEE. The CDR3 covers 19 residues. CDR3 nucleotide sequence: TGTGCCAGCAGCTATTTCTCAACACAGGGGGCGACTAATAACTATGGCTACACCTTC. Encoded protein: CASSYFSTQGATNNYGYTF.